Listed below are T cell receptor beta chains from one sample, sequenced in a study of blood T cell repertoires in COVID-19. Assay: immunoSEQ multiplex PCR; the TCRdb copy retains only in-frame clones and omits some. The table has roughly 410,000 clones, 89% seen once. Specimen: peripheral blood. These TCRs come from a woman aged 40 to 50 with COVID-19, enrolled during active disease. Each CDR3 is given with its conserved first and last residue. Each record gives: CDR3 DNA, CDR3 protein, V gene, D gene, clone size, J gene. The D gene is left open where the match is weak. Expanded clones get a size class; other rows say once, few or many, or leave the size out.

TGTGCCAGCAGCTCCATACAGGCCAATCAGCCCCAGCATTTT | CASSSIQANQPQHF | TRBV28 | - | - | TRBJ1-5
TGTGCCAGCAGTTTAGGGGGGAGTGGGGCCTACGAGCAGTACTTC | CASSLGGSGAYEQYF | TRBV27 | - | - | TRBJ2-7
TGTGCTAGTGGTTACGAAGCGGGGGTGTGGAACTATGGCTACACCTTC | CASGYEAGVWNYGYTF | TRBV12-5 | - | - | TRBJ1-2
TGCGCCAGCAGCTTGGAAGGGGTAAACACTGAAGCTTTCTTT | CASSLEGVNTEAFF | TRBV5-1 | - | - | TRBJ1-1
TGCGCCAGCAGCTTGGGGGGGACAGGGGAAGAGTCCCTCCACTTT | CASSLGGTGEESLHF | TRBV5-1 | TRBD1 | - | TRBJ1-6
TGTGCCAGCAGCTTACATAGGAACACTGAAGCTTTCTTT | CASSLHRNTEAFF | TRBV11-3 | - | - | TRBJ1-1
TGCGCCAGCAGCCTCAACGTAGGACAGGGGGGTGAAAAACTGTTTTTT | CASSLNVGQGGEKLFF | TRBV4-1 | TRBD1 | - | TRBJ1-4
TGTGCCAGCAGCTTAGTGGGGCTAGGCTATGGCTACACCTTC | CASSLVGLGYGYTF | TRBV7-2 | - | - | TRBJ1-2
TGTGCCAGCAGCTTCGGTACTAGCGGGAGTGGAGAGCAGTACTTC | CASSFGTSGSGEQYF | TRBV11-2 | TRBD2 | - | TRBJ2-7
TGCGCCAGCAGCTACAGACAGGGAACAGCTGGGGCCAACGTCCTGACTTTC | CASSYRQGTAGANVLTF | TRBV5-1 | TRBD1 | - | TRBJ2-6
TGTGCCAGCAGTCTCCGAAGCGGGAACACTGAAGCTTTCTTT | CASSLRSGNTEAFF | TRBV27 | - | - | TRBJ1-1
TGTGCCAGCTCACCGCCGGGACAGACTTTTAACTATGGCTACACCTTC | CASSPPGQTFNYGYTF | TRBV18 | TRBD1 | - | TRBJ1-2
TGTGCCAGCTCTTGGGACAGGCAGAATGAAAAACTGTTTTTT | CASSWDRQNEKLFF | TRBV27 | TRBD1 | - | TRBJ1-4
TGTGCCAGCAGTTCCCTGGAGGGTTCGGGACAGGGGTTGCGGGGCTACACCTTC | CASSSLEGSGQGLRGYTF | TRBV28 | TRBD1 | - | TRBJ1-2
TGTGCCAGCAGCACGGGCCATGGGGGCTCGGCCTACTTC | CASSTGHGGSAYF | TRBV7-3 | - | once | TRBJ2-4
TGCGCCAGCAGCCCTTCGTCTAGCAGCGGGGGTAAGACCCAGTACTTC | CASSPSSSSGGKTQYF | TRBV5-1 | TRBD2 | - | TRBJ2-5
TGTGCCAGCAGCTTAGCGGGTGGAATGGGCGGGGGGGCCCTTGACGAGCAGTACTTC | CASSLAGGMGGGALDEQYF | TRBV7-2 | TRBD2 | - | TRBJ2-7
TGTGCCACCAGTGAACCGGGGGGGCGGGACAGTAACACTGAAGCTTTCTTT | CATSEPGGRDSNTEAFF | TRBV24-1 | TRBD1 | - | TRBJ1-1
TGTGCCACCGAAGACAGGGGAACTTATAGCAATCAGCCCCAGCATTTT | CATEDRGTYSNQPQHF | TRBV19 | TRBD1 | - | TRBJ1-5
TGTGCCAGCGGACTACAACGGGCTAGCGGGAGGATGCACGGAGAGACCCAGTACTTC | CASGLQRASGRMHGETQYF | TRBV7-8 | TRBD2 | - | TRBJ2-5
TGTGCCAGCAGCCAAGTTAGTAATGAAAAACTGTTTTTT | CASSQVSNEKLFF | TRBV3-1/TRBV3-2 | - | - | TRBJ1-4
TGTGCCTGGAGACGGGGGGCTTTGAACACTGAAGCTTTCTTT | CAWRRGALNTEAFF | TRBV30 | - | - | TRBJ1-1
TGTGCCAGCAGCCCTCAGACAGGGGCGCTGGGAGAGCAGTACTTC | CASSPQTGALGEQYF | TRBV11-2 | TRBD1 | - | TRBJ2-7
TGTGCCAGCAGCTTAGGGACAGGGGCCTACGAGCAGTACTTC | CASSLGTGAYEQYF | TRBV5-6 | TRBD1 | - | TRBJ2-7
TGTGCCAGCAGTAAACAGGGTCCCTCGAGCTCTGGGGCCAACGTCCTGACTTTC | CASSKQGPSSSGANVLTF | TRBV27 | - | - | TRBJ2-6
TGTGCCAGCAGCCCGCGGGGGGCCGCGAACACCGGGGAGCTGTTTTTT | CASSPRGAANTGELFF | TRBV3-1/TRBV3-2 | TRBD2 | - | TRBJ2-2
TGTGCCAGCTCACCAGCTGGGGCCACTTCACCCCTCCACTTT | CASSPAGATSPLHF | TRBV18 | - | - | TRBJ1-6
TGTGCCAGCAGCCTCCCGGGACTAGGCACAGATACGCAGTATTTT | CASSLPGLGTDTQYF | TRBV7-6 | TRBD2 | - | TRBJ2-3
TGTGCCAGTAGTATCAGGGGAGGGGAGGGACCCAGGACTGAAGCTTTCTTT | CASSIRGGEGPRTEAFF | TRBV19 | - | - | TRBJ1-1
TGTGCCAGCAGCTTAGGCCCTGTGGGACAGGGGGCTTATGGCTACACCTTC | CASSLGPVGQGAYGYTF | TRBV7-2 | TRBD1 | - | TRBJ1-2
TGTGCCAGCAGTTACGTCGGGGGACCACCCCTCCACTTT | CASSYVGGPPLHF | TRBV6-5 | - | - | TRBJ1-6
TGTGCTAGTGGTACCGGACAGGGGGCGATCCAGCCCCAGCATTTT | CASGTGQGAIQPQHF | TRBV12-5 | TRBD1 | - | TRBJ1-5
TGTGCCAGCAGTTTAGTCGGGACAGGGGATGAAAAACTGTTTTTT | CASSLVGTGDEKLFF | TRBV27 | TRBD1 | once | TRBJ1-4
TGTGCCAGCAGCTATGGACAGGGGCCACCCCTCCACTTT | CASSYGQGPPLHF | TRBV7-2 | TRBD1 | - | TRBJ1-6
TGTGCCAGCAGTGCCCCAGGGGGCACCTATGGCTACACCTTC | CASSAPGGTYGYTF | TRBV25-1 | TRBD1 | - | TRBJ1-2
TGTGCCAGCAGCCTCACAGATACGCAGTATTTT | CASSLTDTQYF | TRBV11-1 | - | - | TRBJ2-3
TGTGCCAGTAGTATTGATGCGGTAAGCTCCTACAATGAGCAGTTCTTC | CASSIDAVSSYNEQFF | TRBV19 | - | - | TRBJ2-1
TGCAGCGCCGTGGACAGCGGGGGCAATCAGCCCCAGCATTTT | CSAVDSGGNQPQHF | TRBV29-1 | - | few | TRBJ1-5
TGTGCCAGCTCACTACAGGGGAACACTGAAGCTTTCTTT | CASSLQGNTEAFF | TRBV18 | - | - | TRBJ1-1
TGTGCCAGCAGCCAATCGGGACTAGCGGGGGGTGAGCAGTTCTTC | CASSQSGLAGGEQFF | TRBV16 | TRBD2 | - | TRBJ2-1
TGTGCCAGCGATTTCACCGGGAGCCCGGGGCATTTT | CASDFTGSPGHF | TRBV28 | - | once | TRBJ1-5
TGTGCCAGCATCCCTGTGGAGGGACCAAGCACTGAAGCTTTCTTT | CASIPVEGPSTEAFF | TRBV7-9 | - | - | TRBJ1-1
TGTGCCAGTATCAAAAGCGGGAGGGTAAGCTCCTACAATGAGCAGTTCTTC | CASIKSGRVSSYNEQFF | TRBV19 | TRBD2 | - | TRBJ2-1
TGTGCCAGCTCGCTTGGAGGCAATGAAGCTTTCTTT | CASSLGGNEAFF | TRBV18 | - | - | TRBJ1-1
TGTGCCAGTAGTATAACGGGAGGGCCGGTTGAGCAGTTCTTC | CASSITGGPVEQFF | TRBV19 | TRBD2 | once | TRBJ2-1
TGTGCCAGTAGTATAACAGGGGATAACTATGGCTACACCTTC | CASSITGDNYGYTF | TRBV19 | TRBD1 | - | TRBJ1-2
TGTGCCAGCAGACTGGGGCGCTCCTACAATGAGCAGTTCTTC | CASRLGRSYNEQFF | TRBV28 | - | - | TRBJ2-1